This T cell receptor beta chain was captured by sequencing in a study of blood T cell repertoires in COVID-19. Study information: Material from acute and convalescent COVID-19 was sourced from the United States, Italy and Spain. T cells, B-cell-depleted T cells, or PBMCs provided the cDNA or gDNA that served as material.

Study processing details: Estimation of nucleated cell counts was performed using reference gene primer amplification. Here immunoSEQ multiplex PCR was the method, and the copy in TCRdb shows in-frame clones only, minus some. V, J and clone size are taken as reported in that table, and D and trimming were inferred from the DNA itself. Here the sample spans some 77,000 clones, 80% to 90% being singletons. Germline V CDR1 and CDR2: LGHNA, YNFKEQ. The CDR3 extends over 14 amino acids. Trimming took off 3 bases at V and 3 bases at J, with 9 bases between the two ends. This clone was counted only a few times.

V and J are TRBV4-2 and TRBJ2-1; D gene uncertain. The source of this sequence is a woman aged 70-85 years with acute or convalescent COVID-19. The sequencing sample was made of peripheral blood. The CDR3 DNA reads as TGTGCCAGCAGCCAGGGTAGCAGCTACAATGAGCAGTTCTTC. Translation gives CASSQGSSYNEQFF.